These T cell receptor beta chains were read from a single sample in a study of molecular identifiers for immune sequencing clone quantification. TCRdb re-called the PCR reads through MiXCR, storing one row per CDR3 protein. The sample carries some 580,000 distinct CDR3 sequences, 25% recorded once. The sample was naive CD8+ T cells from blood, with Jurkat cell RNA spiked in. The receptors shown here come from a human donor in good health. Some libraries in this study had Jurkat cell RNA spiked in. Each CDR3 is given with its conserved first and last residue. The order of the fields is D gene, clone size, V gene, J gene, CDR3 DNA, CDR3 protein. The D gene is left open where the match is weak. Where a row states a size, it is once, few, many or the class of an expanded clone; other rows omit it.

>NA|few|TRBV12-3/TRBV12-4|TRBJ2-1
TGTGCCAGCAGTTTTGGGCCCGGGAGCAATGAGCAGTTCTTC
CASSFGPGSNEQFF
>NA|many|TRBV6-5|TRBJ1-5
TGTGCCAGCAGGGGGGGTCAGGGACAGCCCCAGCATTTT
CASRGGQGQPQHF
>TRBD1|NA|TRBV7-2|TRBJ1-2
TGTGCCAGCAGCTTAGCGCTAGGGACAGGGGATGGCTACACCTTC
CASSLALGTGDGYTF
>TRBD2|few|TRBV9|TRBJ2-3
TGTGCCAGCAGCGCTCCGTCTAGCGGGAGTTCGGATACGCAGTATTTT
CASSAPSSGSSDTQYF
>TRBD1|many|TRBV2|TRBJ2-7
TGTGCCAGCAGCGATTACCGGGACAGACGATACGAGCAGTACTTC
CASSDYRDRRYEQYF
>TRBD2|NA|TRBV7-9|TRBJ2-1
TGTGCCAGCAGCCCGAATCTAGCGGGAGAGCCCTATGAGCAGTTCTTC
CASSPNLAGEPYEQFF
>NA|few|TRBV29-1|TRBJ2-1
TGCAGCGGGAAGGGGTTGGGATCCCGGGATGAGCAGTTCTTC
CSGKGLGSRDEQFF
>TRBD2|many|TRBV20-1|TRBJ2-7
TGCAGTGTTCGACTAGCGGGAGGGGGAATGGAGCAGTACTTC
CSVRLAGGGMEQYF
>TRBD1|many|TRBV11-2|TRBJ1-1
TGTGCCAGCAGCTTCTACGGACAGGGAAGGCACACTGAAGCTTTCTTT
CASSFYGQGRHTEAFF
>NA|many|TRBV7-2|TRBJ2-3
TGTGCCAGCAGCGACAGGCCCTTCCTGGGGGGCACAGATACGCAGTATTTT
CASSDRPFLGGTDTQYF
>NA|NA|TRBV7-9|TRBJ1-1
TGTGCCAGCAGCCGAACATCGGGTGAAGCTTTCTTT
CASSRTSGEAFF
>NA|many|TRBV7-9|TRBJ2-7
TGTGCCAGCAGCCCGCGGGCGGAGTCCTACGAGCAGTACTTC
CASSPRAESYEQYF
>NA|NA|TRBV10-2|TRBJ2-7
TGCGTCAGCAGTTTAGGGCCTCAGGACGAGCAGTACTTC
CVSSLGPQDEQYF
>NA|many|TRBV4-3|TRBJ1-1
TGCGCCAGCAGCCAACAAGGGCTACCAAGTGAAGCTTTCTTT
CASSQQGLPSEAFF